This T cell receptor (beta chain) was observed in a study of blood T cells in healthy people across ages. Whole-study results and caveats: PBMCs left unsorted prevented a conclusive naive versus antigen-experienced comparison. Any changes in expanded clonotypes were possibly confounded, as donor CMV status remained unknown. In older individuals, TCR beta diversity per million T cells was lower, falling roughly linearly with age.

A second PCR, run for about 7 to 12 cycles, used a sample-barcoded 5' primer plus a J-beta primer mix. A template-switch adaptor with 12 random nucleotides tagged each cDNA molecule. Each CDR3 protein is one row after TCRdb ran MiXCR on the 5' RACE reads. This sample has approximately 900,000 distinct CDR3 sequences, with roughly 43% found just once. Germline V CDR1 and CDR2: SGHRS, YFSETQ. The V and J ends lost 4 bases and 7 bases, in that order; junction bases with no gene match: 6. This CDR3 is built from 14 residues. Points on this clonotype: Antigen specificity is unknown.

This rearrangement joins TRBV5-1 to TRBJ1-5; 9 bases line up with TRBD1. The TCR was taken from a man in his thirties or forties in good health. Input material: blood. The CDR3 coding sequence is TGCGCCAGCAGCCCGAAACAGGGGGCCCAGCCCCAGCATTTT. The encoded protein is CASSPKQGAQPQHF.